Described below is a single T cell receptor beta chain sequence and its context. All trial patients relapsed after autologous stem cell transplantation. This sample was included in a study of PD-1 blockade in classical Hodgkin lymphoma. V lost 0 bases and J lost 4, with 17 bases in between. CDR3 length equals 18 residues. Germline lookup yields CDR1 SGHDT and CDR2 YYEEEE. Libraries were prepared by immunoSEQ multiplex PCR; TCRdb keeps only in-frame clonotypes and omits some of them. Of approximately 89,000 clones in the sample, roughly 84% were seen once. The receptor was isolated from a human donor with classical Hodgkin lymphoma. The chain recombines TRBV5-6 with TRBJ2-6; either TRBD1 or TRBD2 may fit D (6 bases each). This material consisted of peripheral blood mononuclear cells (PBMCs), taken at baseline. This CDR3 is CASSLEAGGPLGANVLTF. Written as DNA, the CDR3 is TGTGCCAGCAGCTTGGAGGCCGGGGGCCCCCTCGGGGCCAACGTCCTGACTTTC.